This T cell receptor beta chain originates from a study of blood T cell repertoires in COVID-19. Study in general: COVID-19 samples, acute and convalescent, were from the United States, Italy and Spain. The cDNA or gDNA used as material had been derived from T cells, B-cell-depleted T cells, or PBMCs.

How the authors handled the data: Cell counts per sample came from amplifying reference gene primers. Only in-frame clones appear in the TCRdb table, and some are missing; sequencing was by immunoSEQ multiplex PCR. V and J calls and clone size follow that table, whereas D and trimming were derived from the DNA. Seen here are 98,000 or so clones, over 80% observed once, and the top ten hold just over 4%. The CDR3 length is 14 residues. CDR1 is SGHDN, CDR2 FVKESK, per germline. Deletions cut 3 bases from V and 11 bases from J, with 14 bases between. This chain uses TRBV14 with TRBJ1-6; perhaps TRBD1 as D (6 bases). The sequenced sample was peripheral blood. The TCR comes from a woman aged 70-85 years with acute or convalescent COVID-19. The CDR3 coding sequence is TGTGCCAGCAGCCATTCTACAGGGAGGGCACCCCTCCACTTT. Encoded protein: CASSHSTGRAPLHF.